This passage covers 2 T cell receptor beta chains from one sample sequenced in a study of cytomegalovirus exposure and HLA in healthy donors. The PCR was carried out with 60 Vbeta primers and 13 Jbeta primers. Produced via immunoSEQ multiplex PCR; TCRdb's table is partial and in-frame only. The repertoire has roughly 180,000 clones, about 85% of them found once; the top ten carry 1%. Sequencing was done on a sample of PBMCs. The receptors were sampled from a boy younger than 10 in good health and CMV-seronegative.

The chain has TRBV18 and TRBJ1-1; D not resolved. CDR3 length: 15 amino acids. Germline V CDR1 and CDR2: KGHSH, LQKENI. Trimming took 3 bases from V and 0 from J, leaving 11 bases between them. The CDR3 protein is CASSPLGVLNTEAFF. In DNA form, the CDR3 reads TGTGCCAGCTCACCTTTGGGCGTTCTGAACACTGAAGCTTTCTTT.

J is TRBJ2-5 and V is TRBV28; TRBD2 agrees at 9 bases. The V gene end was trimmed by 6 bases and the J gene end by 5 bases; junction bases not matched to a gene: 10. Germline V gene sequence: CDR1 MDHEN, CDR2 SYDVKM. The CDR3 is 15 residues long. CDR3 bases: TGTGCCAGCAGCCCCCCGGGACTAGCTCGGGAGACCCAGTACTTC. Translation: CASSPPGLARETQYF.